Below are 32 T cell receptor beta chains sequenced from a single sample in a study of blood T cell repertoires in COVID-19. TCRdb's copy holds only in-frame clones and misses some; the assay was immunoSEQ multiplex PCR. The repertoire holds 150,000 to 200,000 clones, 85% to 90% seen once, with roughly 2.9% in the top ten. The sequenced material came from peripheral blood. The receptors were sampled from a woman aged 30 to 39 with active or convalescent COVID-19.

The chain uses TRBV9 and TRBJ2-1; D might be TRBD2 (6 bases). Trimming stripped 0 bases from V and 2 bases from J, with 9 bases between. Germline V gives CDR1 SGDLS, CDR2 YYNGEE. This CDR3 has 15 residues. Here the CDR3 reads CASSVGGNPYNEQFF. CDR3 DNA: TGTGCCAGCAGCGTAGGCGGGAACCCCTACAATGAGCAGTTCTTC. Full variable domain (remainder filled in from reference TRBV9 and TRBJ2-1): DSGVTQTPKHLITATGQRVTLRCSPRSGDLSVYWYQQSLDQGLQFLIQYYNGEERAKGNILERFSAQQFPDLHSELNLSSLELGDSALYFCASSVGGNPYNEQFFGPGTRLTVL.

J is TRBJ1-4 and V is TRBV7-9, with D tentatively TRBD1 (6 bases). The V gene's germline CDR1 is SEHNR and CDR2 FQNEAQ (reference sequence). The CDR3 has 14 amino acids. V dropped 5 bases and J dropped 7 bases, with 14 bases sitting between them. The CDR3 DNA reads TGTGCCAGCAGCACAGCGTCAGGGGCTGAAAAACTGTTTTTT. It codes for CASSTASGAEKLFF.

The chain couples TRBV6-5 to TRBJ1-1; possibly TRBD1 for D (5 bases). CDR1 is MNHEY, CDR2 SVGAGI, per germline. V lost 5 bases and J lost 4, with 14 bases in between. The CDR3 is 14 residues long. The DNA for the CDR3 is TGTGCCAGCAGTCCAGGGAACAGACCCACTGAAGCTTTCTTT. This sequence encodes CASSPGNRPTEAFF.

This clone showed up just a few times. The V and J genes are TRBV10-3 and TRBJ1-6; no definite D call. The CDR3 has 16 residues. Looked up from germline, CDR1 is ENHRY and CDR2 is SYGVKD. The V gene lost 0 bases and the J gene lost 6 bases, with 12 bases spanning the gap. The DNA for the CDR3 is TGTGCCATCAGTGAGTCGACGGGATACCGTAATTCACCCCTCCACTTT. Translated: CAISESTGYRNSPLHF.

Only one count was recorded for this clone. V is TRBV18 and J is TRBJ1-1; a possible D gene is TRBD1 (6 bases). From germline, CDR1 is KGHSH and CDR2 LQKENI. The CDR3 covers 14 residues. V dropped 2 bases and J dropped 3 bases, with 10 bases sitting between them. CDR3 in amino acids: CASSPAGADTEAFF. The CDR3 coding sequence is TGTGCCAGCTCACCAGCGGGGGCAGACACTGAAGCTTTCTTT.

Here the CDR3 DNA reads TGTGCCAGAAGTAATACAGGGGTGAACACTGAAGCTTTCTTT. Translated: CARSNTGVNTEAFF. This sequence joins TRBV5-3 and TRBJ1-1; 7 positions agree with TRBD1. TRBV5-3 is given ORF status, its function remaining uncertain. The CDR3 is 14 amino acids. The V gene end was trimmed by 5 bases and the J gene end by 0 bases; junction bases not matched to a gene: 4.

The chain has TRBV18 and TRBJ2-7, with 11 bases lining up with TRBD1. This CDR3 comprises 16 residues. Germline loops: CDR1 KGHSH, CDR2 LQKENI. V trimming: 3 bases; J trimming: 5 bases; junction bases outside the gene matches: 9. Written as DNA, the CDR3 is TGTGCCAGCTCACCGTTTCCGGGACAGGGGGTCCACGAGCAGTACTTC. This gives the protein CASSPFPGQGVHEQYF.

The V call is TRBV9, the J call TRBJ2-1; 9 bases line up with TRBD1. CDR1 is SGDLS and CDR2 is YYNGEE in the germline V gene. J gave up 8 bases and V 0 bases, and 12 bases lay outside the gene matches. The CDR3 is 17 amino acids. DNA for the CDR3: TGTGCCAGCAGCGTAGTAGTTACAGGGGGCACGATCGATGAGCAGTTCTTC. This codes for CASSVVVTGGTIDEQFF.

The CDR3 protein is CASSSPNMAGGDNEQFF. CDR3 bases: TGTGCCAGCAGCTCGCCAAATATGGCGGGGGGCGACAATGAGCAGTTCTTC. This chain uses TRBV11-2 with TRBJ2-1, with 8 bases that match TRBD2. CDR3 length: 17 residues. The germline gives CDR1 SGHAT, CDR2 FQNNGV. V shed 4 bases, J shed 5 bases, and the junction held 13 bases outside the gene matches.

This chain links TRBV29-1 with TRBJ2-3, with 8 bases lining up with TRBD2. J was trimmed by 4 bases and V by 1 base; bases with no gene match: 10. There are 16 residues in the CDR3. Germline V gene data show CDR1 as SQVTM and CDR2 as ANQGSEA. CDR3 protein: CSVEARGGRWADTQYF. The DNA for the CDR3 is TGCAGCGTTGAAGCACGTGGCGGGAGGTGGGCAGATACGCAGTATTTT.

The V and J genes are TRBV5-4 and TRBJ2-5, with D perhaps matching TRBD2 (7 bases). With 0 bases removed from V and 5 bases from J, the gap between germline ends came to 14 bases. The CDR3 runs to 15 residues. Germline loops: CDR1 SGHNT, CDR2 YYREEE (reference sequence). CDR3 DNA sequence: TGTGCCAGCAGCTTGGTGGGGGGGGCGTCGGAGACCCAGTACTTC. Translation gives CASSLVGGASETQYF.

The CDR3 protein is CASRKQGSASNQPQHF. DNA of the CDR3: TGTGCCAGTAGGAAACAGGGTTCGGCTAGCAATCAGCCCCAGCATTTT. The V call is TRBV19, the J call TRBJ1-5; tentative D call: TRBD1 (6 bases). The CDR3 consists of 16 residues. The V end lost 6 bases, the J end lost 0 bases, and 15 bases lay between the germline ends. Per the germline V gene, CDR1 is LNHDA and CDR2 is SQIVND (reference sequence).

This chain joins TRBV28 and TRBJ1-1, with a possible D match to TRBD1 (6 bases). Germline lookup yields CDR1 MDHEN and CDR2 SYDVKM. The CDR3 loop spans 14 amino acids. The CDR3 region has the DNA TGTGCAGGGGGACCTACCCACATGAACACTGAAGCTTTCTTT. Its protein is CAGGPTHMNTEAFF. The entire variable domain, with the rest obtained from reference TRBV28 and TRBJ1-1, is as follows: DVKVTQSSRYLVKRTGEKVFLECVQDMDHENMFWYRQDPGLGLRLIYFSYDVKMKEKGDIPEGYSVSREKKERFSLILESASTNQTSMYLCAGGPTHMNTEAFFGQGTRLTVV.

This chain joins TRBV6-1 and TRBJ2-2; a weak D match, TRBD2 (5 bases). Trimming removed 4 bases at V and 7 bases at J, with 22 bases between. Germline assignment: CDR1 MNHNS and CDR2 SASEGT. The CDR3 covers 17 residues. The CDR3 bases are TGTGCCAGCAGTGGGGCACGAGGGTCTGGAGGAATCGGGGAGCTGTTTTTT. As protein: CASSGARGSGGIGELFF.

The V call is TRBV6-4, the J call TRBJ1-6; weak D call: TRBD1 (6 bases). V lost 6 bases, J lost 5 bases, and 14 bases lay in between. This CDR3 comprises 15 residues. Germline assignment: CDR1 MRHNA and CDR2 SNTAGT. CDR3 amino acids: CASSDTTGHNSPLHF. The CDR3 DNA follows: TGTGCCAGCAGCGATACGACAGGTCATAATTCACCCCTCCACTTT.

The chain employs TRBV5-6 and TRBJ2-3; a possible D gene is TRBD1 (5 bases). Germline CDR1 is SGHDT and CDR2 is YYEEEE. This CDR3 spans 15 amino acids. V was shortened by 0 bases and J by 6 bases, with 14 bases between the two germline ends. In nucleotides, the CDR3 is TGTGCCAGCAGCTTGGTGGGGCAGGGTGTTGATACGCAGTATTTT. Protein product: CASSLVGQGVDTQYF.

A few counts support this clone. This sequence joins TRBV28 and TRBJ1-2; 7 bases align to TRBD1. Germline V gene sequence: CDR1 MDHEN, CDR2 SYDVKM. The CDR3 is 15 amino acids. Trimming removed 2 bases from V and 4 bases from J; junction bases left unmatched: 7. CDR3 loop: CASSLGARGSYGYTF. CDR3 nucleotides: TGTGCCAGCAGTTTAGGGGCCAGGGGGAGCTATGGCTACACCTTC.

This rearrangement joins TRBV1 to TRBJ1-1; TRBD1, the D gene given by the table, was not confirmed from the DNA. TRBV1 is tagged as a pseudogene. The CDR3 totals 16 residues. This CDR3 is CTSSQEANRGNTEAFF. The CDR3 coding sequence is TGCACCAGCAGCCAAGAAGCGAACAGGGGGAACACTGAAGCTTTCTTT.

The rearrangement joins TRBV4-2 to TRBJ2-6; maybe TRBD1 (6 bases). The germline gives CDR1 LGHNA, CDR2 YNFKEQ. This CDR3 contains 18 residues. The ends were cut back, 5 bases at V and 0 bases at J, with 17 bases in the middle. The CDR3 sequence: CASSSHSTGYSGANVLTF. For the CDR3, the DNA is TGTGCCAGCAGCTCCCATTCAACAGGGTACTCTGGGGCCAACGTCCTGACTTTC.

The chain employs TRBV6-5 and TRBJ1-1, with unresolved D. Looked up from germline, CDR1 is MNHEY and CDR2 is SVGAGI. The CDR3 covers 12 residues. Trimming removed 2 bases from V and 2 bases from J, with 3 bases in between. The CDR3 region is CASSYPNTEAFF. Here the CDR3 DNA reads TGTGCCAGCAGTTACCCTAACACTGAAGCTTTCTTT.

In this sample, this clone turned up once. The chain has TRBV19 and TRBJ1-5, with D maybe TRBD1 (5 bases). The V end lost 5 bases, the J end lost 0 bases, and 17 bases lay between the germline ends. The germline CDR1 and CDR2 sequences are LNHDA and SQIVND (reference sequence). This CDR3 is 17 amino acids long. The CDR3 DNA reads as TGTGCCAGTAGTCTCACGGGGGGGGACTATAGCAATCAGCCCCAGCATTTT. It translates to CASSLTGGDYSNQPQHF.

J is TRBJ1-1 and V is TRBV18; 7 positions agree with TRBD1. Germline CDR1 is KGHSH and CDR2 is LQKENI. J lost 3 bases, V lost 3 bases, and 1 base had no gene match. The CDR3 runs 13 residues. The CDR3 DNA reads as TGTGCCAGCTCACCCGACAGGGACACTGAAGCTTTCTTT. Translating gives CASSPDRDTEAFF.

The CDR3 loop is CASSPRAYPYGEQYF. DNA for the CDR3: TGTGCCAGCAGCCCACGCGCTTACCCGTACGGGGAGCAGTACTTC. This rearrangement joins TRBV7-9 to TRBJ2-7; D uncertain. Germline V lookup: CDR1 SEHNR, CDR2 FQNEAQ (reference sequence). V lost 5 bases and J lost 7, with 21 bases in between. The CDR3 extends over 15 amino acids.

The V and J genes are TRBV19 and TRBJ2-7; 9 bases match TRBD2. Germline CDR1 LNHDA, CDR2 SQIVND (reference sequence). The junction had 4 bases not matched to a gene; V was cut back by 3 bases and J by 4 bases. This CDR3 spans 14 amino acids. CDR3 residues: CASSISSGRYEQYF. As DNA, the CDR3 is TGTGCCAGTAGTATCTCCAGCGGGAGGTACGAGCAGTACTTC.

The chain links TRBV27 to TRBJ1-1, with a weak D call TRBD1 (5 bases). The CDR3 sequence is 12 residues long. Deletions cut 6 bases from V and 1 base from J, with 6 bases between. The germline gives CDR1 MNHEY, CDR2 SMNVEV (reference sequence). The CDR3 spells CASRQANTEAFF. In nucleotides, the CDR3 is TGTGCCAGCAGACAGGCGAACACTGAAGCTTTCTTT.

This chain connects TRBV11-2 to TRBJ2-7; TRBD1 might be the D (6 bases). Deletions cut 4 bases from V and 5 bases from J, with 24 bases between. CDR1 and CDR2 (germline): SGHAT, FQNNGV. This CDR3 has 17 residues. The CDR3 here is CASSSAGERGPTDEQYF. As DNA, the CDR3 is TGTGCCAGCAGCTCGGCAGGGGAGAGGGGCCCTACGGACGAGCAGTACTTC.

This clone was detected a few times. V is TRBV9 and J is TRBJ1-4; D is uncertain. Germline V CDR1 and CDR2: SGDLS, YYNGEE. This CDR3 has 14 residues. V lost 3 bases and J 8 bases, leaving 14 bases between the germline ends. CDR3 region: CASSAPSYEEKLFF. In DNA form, the CDR3 reads TGTGCCAGCAGCGCCCCATCTTATGAGGAAAAACTGTTTTTT.

The rearrangement joins TRBV18 to TRBJ2-5; maybe TRBD2 (6 bases). Deletions cut 4 bases from V and 3 bases from J, with 12 bases between. CDR1 is KGHSH and CDR2 is LQKENI in the germline V gene. The CDR3 spans 14 residues. This chain's CDR3 is CASSLGGVEETQYF. CDR3 nucleotide sequence: TGTGCCAGCTCACTTGGAGGGGTGGAAGAGACCCAGTACTTC.

This clone has just a few counts. This sequence joins TRBV19 and TRBJ1-2, with D uncertain. The ends were cut back, 4 bases at V and 2 bases at J, with 5 bases in the middle. The CDR3 covers 12 residues. Germline-derived CDR1 and CDR2 are LNHDA and SQIVND (reference sequence). The CDR3, as DNA: TGTGCCAGTAGTAGCGGGAACTATGGCTACACCTTC. Its translation: CASSSGNYGYTF.

CDR3 DNA: TGTGCCAGCAGCGCAACAGGTATTGATGAAAAACTGTTTTTT. Its translation is CASSATGIDEKLFF. The genes are TRBV9 and TRBJ1-4; D perhaps matches TRBD1 (5 bases). In germline, CDR1 is SGDLS, CDR2 YYNGEE. CDR3 length: 14 amino acids. V was clipped by 3 bases and J by 6 bases, with 12 bases between them.

V usage is TRBV5-4 and J usage is TRBJ1-2; D is uncertain. The CDR3 sequence is 13 residues long. Germline lookup yields CDR1 SGHNT and CDR2 YYREEE (reference sequence). V lost 6 bases and J lost 3, with 12 bases in between. The CDR3 coding sequence is TGTGCCAGCACCCAGGAGGGAGACTATGGCTACACCTTC. It is translated as CASTQEGDYGYTF.

This clone was seen just once. The chain employs TRBV5-1 and TRBJ2-1; 8 nucleotides line up with TRBD2. Germline V lookup: CDR1 SGHRS, CDR2 YFSETQ. V trimming: 4 bases; J trimming: 0 bases; junction bases outside the gene matches: 6. The CDR3 has 16 residues. CDR3 nucleotides: TGCGCCAGCAGCAAAGAGCGGGGGAGCTCCTACAATGAGCAGTTCTTC. Translating gives CASSKERGSSYNEQFF.